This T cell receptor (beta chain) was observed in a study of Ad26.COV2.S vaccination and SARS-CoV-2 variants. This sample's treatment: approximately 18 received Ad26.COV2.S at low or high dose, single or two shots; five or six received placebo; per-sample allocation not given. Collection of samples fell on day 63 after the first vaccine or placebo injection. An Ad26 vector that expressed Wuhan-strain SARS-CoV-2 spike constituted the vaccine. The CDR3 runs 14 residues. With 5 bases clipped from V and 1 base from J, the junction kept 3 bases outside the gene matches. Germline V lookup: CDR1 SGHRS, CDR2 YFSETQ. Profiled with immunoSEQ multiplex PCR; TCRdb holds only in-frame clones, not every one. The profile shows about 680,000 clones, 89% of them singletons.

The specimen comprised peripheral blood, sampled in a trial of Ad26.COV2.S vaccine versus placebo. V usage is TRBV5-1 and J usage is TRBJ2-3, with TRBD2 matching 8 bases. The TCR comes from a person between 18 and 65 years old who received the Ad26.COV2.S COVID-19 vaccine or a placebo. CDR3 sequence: CASRAGGRTDTQYF. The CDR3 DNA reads TGCGCCAGCAGGGCGGGAGGCCGCACAGATACGCAGTATTTT.